This passage covers 4 T cell receptor beta chains from one sample sequenced in a study of patients and donors after allogeneic stem cell transplantation. TCRdb processed the RT-PCR reads anew with MiXCR; each CDR3 protein has one entry. The sample lists roughly 150,000 distinct CDR3 sequences; 20% to 25% were seen once. Sequenced input: blood, either unsorted or a sorted T cell fraction (not recorded which). These receptors were collected from a human donor who was either an allogeneic HSCT recipient or a stem cell or donor lymphocyte infusion donor (not recorded which). It is not recorded whose cells these are; they may come from a transplant donor.

A few counts support this clonotype. This chain uses TRBV30 with TRBJ2-1; maybe TRBD1 (5 bases). The V and J ends lost 0 bases and 2 bases respectively, with 14 bases between them. The germline V gene has CDR1 GTSNPN and CDR2 SVGIG (reference sequence). The CDR3 is 16 amino acids. This CDR3 is CAWSVPGRAAYNEQFF. As DNA, the CDR3 is TGTGCCTGGAGTGTACCCGGCAGGGCAGCCTACAATGAGCAGTTCTTC.

The sample holds a few counts of this clonotype. This chain links TRBV7-2 with TRBJ1-2; 9 bases fit TRBD1. J lost 8 bases, V lost 4 bases, and 11 bases had no gene match. The length of the CDR3 is 15 residues. Germline V gene data show CDR1 as SGHTA and CDR2 as FQGNSA. The CDR3 DNA is TGTGCCAGCAGCTCGGACAGGGGCGCGCCACGGGGCTACACCTTC. Its protein is CASSSDRGAPRGYTF.

The chain uses TRBV25-1 and TRBJ2-3; D uncertain. The V and J ends lost 5 bases and 6 bases respectively, with 15 bases between them. The CDR3 consists of 14 residues. Germline CDR1 and CDR2: MGHDK and SYGVNS. The CDR3 DNA reads as TGTGCCAGCAGTCCAAATTACTATCGGGATACGCAGTATTTT. Translation: CASSPNYYRDTQYF.

In its sample, this clonotype was seen many times. This chain links TRBV29-1 with TRBJ1-1, with TRBD1 as a possible D gene (5 bases). V shed 2 bases and J shed 0 bases, with 13 bases lying between them. The CDR3 runs 15 residues. CDR1 SQVTM and CDR2 ANQGSEA come from the germline V gene. This CDR3 reads CSVEYWTTMNTEAFF. The DNA for the CDR3 is TGCAGCGTTGAATACTGGACAACTATGAACACTGAAGCTTTCTTT.